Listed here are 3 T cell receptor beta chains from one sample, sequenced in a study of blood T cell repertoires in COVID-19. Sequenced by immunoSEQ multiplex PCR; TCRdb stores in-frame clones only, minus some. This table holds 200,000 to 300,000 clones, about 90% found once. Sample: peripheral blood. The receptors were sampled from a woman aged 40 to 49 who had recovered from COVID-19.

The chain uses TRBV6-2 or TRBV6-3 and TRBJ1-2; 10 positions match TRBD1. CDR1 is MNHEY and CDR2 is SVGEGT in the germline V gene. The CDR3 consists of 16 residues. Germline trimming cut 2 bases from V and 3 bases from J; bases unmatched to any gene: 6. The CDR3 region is CASSYHRDRGDYGYTF. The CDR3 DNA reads TGTGCCAGCAGTTACCATCGGGACAGGGGAGACTATGGCTACACCTTC.

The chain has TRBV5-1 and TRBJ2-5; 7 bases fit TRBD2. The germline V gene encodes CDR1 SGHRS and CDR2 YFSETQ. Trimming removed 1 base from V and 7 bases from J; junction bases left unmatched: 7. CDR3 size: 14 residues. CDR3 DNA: TGCGCCAGCAGCTTGACAGCGTCGGGGGGGACCCAGTACTTC. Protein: CASSLTASGGTQYF.

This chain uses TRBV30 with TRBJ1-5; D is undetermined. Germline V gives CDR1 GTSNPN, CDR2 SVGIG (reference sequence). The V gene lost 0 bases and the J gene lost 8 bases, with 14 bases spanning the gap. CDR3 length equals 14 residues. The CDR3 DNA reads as TGTGCCTGGAGTGTAGCTGGAGGAGTTAAGCCCCAGCATTTT. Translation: CAWSVAGGVKPQHF. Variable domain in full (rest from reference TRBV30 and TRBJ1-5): SQTIHQWPATLVQPVGSPLSLECTVEGTSNPNLYWYRQAAGRGLQLLFYSVGIGQISSEVPQNLSASRPQDRQFILSSKKLLLSDSGFYLCAWSVAGGVKPQHFGDGTRLSIL.